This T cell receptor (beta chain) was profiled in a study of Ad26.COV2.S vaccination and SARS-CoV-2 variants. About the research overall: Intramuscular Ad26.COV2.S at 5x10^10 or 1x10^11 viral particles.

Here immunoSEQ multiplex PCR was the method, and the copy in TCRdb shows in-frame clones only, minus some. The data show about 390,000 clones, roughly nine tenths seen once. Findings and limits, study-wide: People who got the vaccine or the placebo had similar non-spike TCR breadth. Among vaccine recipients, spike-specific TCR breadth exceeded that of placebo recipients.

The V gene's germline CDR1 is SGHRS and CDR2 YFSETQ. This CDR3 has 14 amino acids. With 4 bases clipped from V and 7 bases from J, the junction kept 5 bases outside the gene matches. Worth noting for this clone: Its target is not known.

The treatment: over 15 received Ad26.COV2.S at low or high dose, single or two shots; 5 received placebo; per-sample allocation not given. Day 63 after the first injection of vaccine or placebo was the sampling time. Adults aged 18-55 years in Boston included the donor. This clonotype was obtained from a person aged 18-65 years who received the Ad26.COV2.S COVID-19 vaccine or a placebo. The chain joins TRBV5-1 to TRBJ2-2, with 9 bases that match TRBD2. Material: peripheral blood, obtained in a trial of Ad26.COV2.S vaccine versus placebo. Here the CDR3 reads CASSGASGIGELFF. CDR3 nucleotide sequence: TGCGCCAGCAGCGGGGCTAGCGGGATCGGGGAGCTGTTTTTT.